The clone carrying this TCR beta chain appeared many times. The antigen is not known. TCRdb reprocessed the reads with MiXCR, giving one entry per CDR3 protein. Among about 140,000 distinct CDR3 sequences listed, roughly 6.5% were seen once. This entry comes from a study of T cell repertoires in cytomegalovirus infection. Whole-study context: Public TCR beta signatures were indicative of both CMV infection and a matching HLA type. Findings of the study overall: Based on cumulative public TCR beta family frequency, carriers of CMV plus the relevant HLA were identified. HLA-C-restricted CMV-specific TCR beta clonotypes were dominant in the ex vivo response.

After removal of 10 bases from V and 0 bases from J, the junction contained 10 bases not matched to a gene. This CDR3 is built from 15 residues. The germline gives CDR1 SGHTA, CDR2 FQGNSA. The V gene is TRBV7-2, the J gene TRBJ2-5; TRBD1 aligns across 8 bases. The origin of this receptor is a human donor in good health (CMV status not recorded). Some clones in this sample may be carry-over from other donors' samples. What was sequenced was PBMCs. The CDR3: CATSSGDRNQETQYF. The CDR3 coding sequence is TGTGCCACCTCATCTGGGGACAGGAACCAAGAGACCCAGTACTTC.